This T cell receptor (beta chain) appears in the sequencing data of a study of a mutant IDH1 vaccine in newly diagnosed glioma. On the study more broadly: Of treated patients, 62.5% were men and about 38% women, averaging around 44 years.

The time point: baseline, week 1 (first vaccination visit). This sample's treatment: pre-vaccination baseline after standard-of-care therapy. Germline V gene sequence: CDR1 SEHNR, CDR2 FQNEAQ (reference sequence). This CDR3 region has 16 residues. Trimming at V came to 4 bases and at J to 2 bases, leaving 11 bases not matched to a gene. Here immunoSEQ multiplex PCR was the method, and the copy in TCRdb shows in-frame clones only, minus some. The data contain roughly 99,000 clones, about 90% of them singletons. The material sequenced was PBMCs, taken from a glioma patient treated with radiotherapy, temozolomide or both. The V gene is TRBV7-9, the J gene TRBJ2-7; TRBD2 agrees at 7 bases. This receptor was obtained from a woman aged 45-65 years with glioma. The CDR3, as DNA: TGTGCCAGCAGCTGGAGCGGGATGAGCTCAACCTACGAGCAGTACTTC. As protein: CASSWSGMSSTYEQYF. Full variable domain (missing parts from reference TRBV7-9 and TRBJ2-7): DTGVSQNPRHKITKRGQNVTFRCDPISEHNRLYWYRQTLGQGPEFLTYFQNEAQLEKSRLLSDRFSAERPKGSFSTLEIQRTEQGDSAMYLCASSWSGMSSTYEQYFGPGTRLTVT.